These 2 T cell receptor beta chains were sequenced from one sample in a study of glioma-infiltrating T cells. The iRepertoire nested amplicon-rescue multiplex PCR amplified TCR alpha and beta CDR3s from RNA. TCRdb recomputed calls from the multiplex PCR reads with MiXCR, one row per CDR3 protein. The data show around 99,000 distinct CDR3 sequences, less than 30% seen once. The sequenced sample was glioma tissue, nonneoplastic brain tissue, or PBMCs (not recorded which). All receptors come from a human donor with low-grade glioma or glioblastoma, undergoing nonglioma brain surgery, or in good health (not recorded which).

As regards this clonotype: A junction boundary mismatches the germline segment, possibly from a read error. The chain employs TRBV7-6 and TRBJ2-1; D might be TRBD2 (6 bases). From germline, CDR1 is SGHVS and CDR2 FNYEAQ. The CDR3 has 17 amino acids. This CDR3 reads CTSSSQMAGYSYNEQFF. The CDR3 bases are TGTACCAGCAGCTCACAAATGGCGGGATACTCCTACAATGAGCAGTTCTTC.

Of note for this clonotype: It may be a read error: a sequence one base away is much more abundant. The chain has TRBV5-1 and TRBJ2-5; possible D gene TRBD2, 5 bases. CDR1 is SGHRS, CDR2 YFSETQ, per germline. The CDR3 extends over 15 amino acids. V was pared by 2 bases and J by 5 bases, with 16 bases between. CDR3 region: CASSFGSAGGETQYF. Here the CDR3 DNA reads TGCGCCAGCAGCTTCGGCAGCGCGGGTGGTGAGACCCAGTACTTC.